The clone carrying this TCR beta chain was recorded at least ten times. Its antigen is unknown. This specimen comes from a study of T cells in Graves' hyperthyroidism and ophthalmopathy. The study, taken as a whole, reports: The blood repertoire included most of the expanded thyroid clonotypes above 0.001.

No ophthalmopathy progression within 18 months constituted stable Graves' hyperthyroidism. CDR1 and CDR2 (germline): SNHLY, FYNNEI. The CDR3 spans 13 residues. V was clipped by 6 bases and J by 5 bases, with 11 bases between them. Researchers amplified the TCR beta CDR3 regions from RNA transcripts. Using the HTBI primer set, a first-round RT-PCR was run on the TCR CDR3. TCRdb analysed the multiplex PCR reads with MiXCR anew, one entry per CDR3 protein. Among approximately 360,000 distinct CDR3 sequences listed, 20% to 30% were seen once. The chain joins TRBV2 to TRBJ1-5, with D unresolved. The receptor was derived from a man aged 45-65 years with Graves' hyperthyroidism. The sequencing input was blood. CDR3 residues: CASRPTLDQPQHF. The CDR3 region has the DNA TGTGCCAGCAGGCCCACTCTGGATCAGCCCCAGCATTTT.